Below, 13 T cell receptor beta chains from the same sample are listed, as sequenced in a study of blood T cell repertoires in COVID-19. The data were produced by immunoSEQ multiplex PCR, yet TCRdb's version contains in-frame clones alone and is incomplete. The sample shows more than 150,000 clones, about 83% of them seen only once. Sequenced material: peripheral blood. All receptors come from an older woman with COVID-19, enrolled during active disease.

A single count supports this clone. For the CDR3, the DNA is TGCGCCAGCAGTGTGGACGGGGGTCAGCCCCAGCATTTT. Protein product: CASSVDGGQPQHF. The gene calls are TRBV5-1 and TRBJ1-5; D might be TRBD1 (5 bases). This CDR3 has 13 amino acids. Germline-derived CDR1 and CDR2 are SGHRS and YFSETQ. The V end was cut by 5 bases, the J end by 6 bases, with 12 bases between.

The J gene is TRBJ2-5, the V gene TRBV4-2; D remains ambiguous. The CDR3 runs 14 residues. The ends were cut back, 1 base at V and 2 bases at J, with 8 bases in the middle. The germline V gene encodes CDR1 LGHNA and CDR2 YNFKEQ. The CDR3 here is CASSQGLRQETQYF. In DNA, the CDR3 is TGTGCCAGCAGCCAAGGGTTGCGACAAGAGACCCAGTACTTC.

The rearrangement links TRBV30 to TRBJ1-1; 8 nucleotides align to TRBD1. The V gene's germline CDR1 is GTSNPN and CDR2 SVGIG (reference sequence). The CDR3 totals 15 residues. J gave up 4 bases and V 0 bases, and 7 bases lay outside the gene matches. The CDR3 protein is CAWSVTGTGITEAFF. CDR3 bases: TGTGCCTGGAGTGTTACCGGGACAGGAATCACTGAAGCTTTCTTT.

The chain recombines TRBV6-2 or TRBV6-3 with TRBJ1-1, with a weak D call TRBD1 (5 bases). V was pared by 6 bases and J by 3 bases, with 20 bases between. Germline CDR1 reads MNHEY; CDR2 reads SVGEGT. The CDR3 is 16 residues long. This CDR3 is CASSPGRGLADTEAFF. The CDR3 DNA sequence: TGTGCCAGCAGCCCCGGTCGGGGACTTGCGGACACTGAAGCTTTCTTT.

The chain joins TRBV7-8 to TRBJ1-5; no clear D. The ends were cut back, 4 bases at V and 0 bases at J, with 7 bases in the middle. Per the germline V gene, CDR1 is SGHVS and CDR2 is FQNEAQ. This CDR3 region has 14 residues. CDR3 amino acids: CASSSRYSNQPQHF. CDR3 sequence (DNA): TGTGCCAGCAGCTCCAGATATAGCAATCAGCCCCAGCATTTT.

This clone was picked up one time. The chain uses TRBV28 and TRBJ2-1, with 9 bases identical to TRBD1. Germline CDR1 is MDHEN and CDR2 is SYDVKM. The CDR3 has 17 amino acids. Trimming removed 6 bases from V and 7 bases from J; junction bases left unmatched: 16. The CDR3 bases are TGTGCCAGCAGCCGACTCACAGGGGGCGCCTTTAGGAATGAGCAGTTCTTC. Its protein product is CASSRLTGGAFRNEQFF. Full variable domain (remainder filled in from reference TRBV28 and TRBJ2-1): DVKVTQSSRYLVKRTGEKVFLECVQDMDHENMFWYRQDPGLGLRLIYFSYDVKMKEKGDIPEGYSVSREKKERFSLILESASTNQTSMYLCASSRLTGGAFRNEQFFGPGTRLTVL.

The chain couples TRBV5-1 to TRBJ2-7, with 7 bases fitting TRBD1. The CDR3 length is 13 residues. J lost 2 bases, V lost 8 bases, and 7 bases had no gene match. The germline CDR1 and CDR2 sequences are SGHRS and YFSETQ. The CDR3 DNA follows: TGCGCCAGTGCACCGGGACAGCCCTACGAGCAGTACTTC. This gives the protein CASAPGQPYEQYF.

This chain uses TRBV6-5 with TRBJ2-1; 9 bases are shared with TRBD1. V shed 6 bases, J shed 3 bases, and the junction held 6 bases outside the gene matches. In germline, CDR1 is MNHEY, CDR2 SVGAGI. This CDR3 region has 15 residues. CDR3 protein: CASSPGTGHYNEQFF. CDR3 sequence (DNA): TGTGCCAGCAGCCCCGGGACAGGGCACTACAATGAGCAGTTCTTC.

The V and J genes are TRBV7-9 and TRBJ1-5, with TRBD1 identical over 9 bases. Germline CDR1 and CDR2: SEHNR and FQNEAQ (reference sequence). The V segment lost 6 bases and the J segment 4 bases; nucleotides outside the gene matches: 16. The CDR3 spans 18 residues. CDR3 amino acids: CASSPGGQGLWGNQPQHF. The CDR3 DNA is TGTGCCAGCAGTCCTGGGGGACAGGGTCTGTGGGGGAATCAGCCCCAGCATTTT.

J is TRBJ2-2 and V is TRBV20-1, with unresolved D. The V gene lost 3 bases and the J gene lost 6 bases, with 14 bases spanning the gap. Germline V gene sequence: CDR1 DFQATT, CDR2 SNEGSKA (reference sequence). The length of the CDR3 is 14 residues. The CDR3 loop reads CSASRVDQAGELFF. The CDR3 nucleotides read TGCAGTGCTAGTCGCGTCGATCAGGCCGGGGAGCTGTTTTTT.

V and J are TRBV29-1 and TRBJ2-7, with TRBD2 matching over 9 bases. Germline-derived CDR1 and CDR2 are SQVTM and ANQGSEA. This CDR3 contains 13 residues. V was pared by 6 bases and J by 3 bases, with 6 bases of the junction left unmatched. CDR3 amino acids: CSVATSGHYEQYF. In DNA, the CDR3 is TGCAGCGTGGCTACTAGCGGGCACTACGAGCAGTACTTC.

V usage is TRBV30 and J usage is TRBJ2-5, with 10 bases fitting TRBD1. The length of the CDR3 is 14 residues. J lost 5 bases, V lost 2 bases, and 5 bases had no gene match. Germline CDR1 and CDR2: GTSNPN and SVGIG (reference sequence). The CDR3 bases are TGTGCCTGGAGTCGACAGGGGGCAAAGGAGACCCAGTACTTC. Translation: CAWSRQGAKETQYF.

This chain links TRBV24-1 with TRBJ2-3, with 10 bases identical to TRBD2. Trimming removed 1 base from V and 4 bases from J; junction bases left unmatched: 10. There are 18 residues in the CDR3. Germline CDR1 is KGHDR and CDR2 is SFDVKD. This CDR3 reads CATSDLGASGGNADTQYF. As DNA, the CDR3 is TGTGCCACCAGTGATTTAGGTGCTAGCGGGGGAAATGCAGATACGCAGTATTTT.